Only one count was recorded for the clone carrying this T cell receptor (beta chain). Antigen specificity is unknown. The data derive from a study of cytomegalovirus exposure and HLA in healthy donors. Study-level findings and limits: Rare TCR sequences dominated, though some public TCRs recurred in many donors. The majority of CMV-associated TCR beta chains were reported as apparently HLA-restricted in a later analysis. Association of a missense DCLRE1C variant with TCR beta V- and J-gene trimming was reported in a later analysis. Most likely, a cluster of highly shared sequence variants arose as a sequencing artifact.

Primers included in the PCR were 60 Vbeta and 13 Jbeta primers. Generated by immunoSEQ multiplex PCR, the TCRdb table keeps only in-frame clones and is missing some. The sample shows some 140,000 clones, about three quarters of them seen only once. CDR1 is SQVTM, CDR2 ANQGSEA, per germline. The CDR3 is made up of 13 amino acids. With 6 bases removed from V and 3 bases from J, the gap between germline ends came to 12 bases. V is TRBV29-1 and J is TRBJ2-1, with D possibly matching TRBD1 (6 bases). Material: PBMCs. The sequence derives from a male donor in good health and CMV-seropositive. In DNA, the CDR3 is TGCAGCGTCGCGACAGGAGGCTACAATGAGCAGTTCTTC. This codes for CSVATGGYNEQFF.